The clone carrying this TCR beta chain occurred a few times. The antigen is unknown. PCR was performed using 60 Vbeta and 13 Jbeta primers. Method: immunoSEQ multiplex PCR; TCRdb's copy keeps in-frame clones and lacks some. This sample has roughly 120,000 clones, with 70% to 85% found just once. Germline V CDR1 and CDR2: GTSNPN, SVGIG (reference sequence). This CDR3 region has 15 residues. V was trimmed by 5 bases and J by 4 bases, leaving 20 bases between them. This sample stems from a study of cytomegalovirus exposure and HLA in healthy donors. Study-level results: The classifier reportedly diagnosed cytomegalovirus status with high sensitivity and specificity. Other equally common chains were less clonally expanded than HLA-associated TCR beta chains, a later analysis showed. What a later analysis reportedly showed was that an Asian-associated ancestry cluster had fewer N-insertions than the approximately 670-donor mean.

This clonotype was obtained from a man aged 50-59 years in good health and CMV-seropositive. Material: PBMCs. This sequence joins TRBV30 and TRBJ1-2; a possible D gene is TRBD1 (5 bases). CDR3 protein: CAWLPLRQISYGYTF. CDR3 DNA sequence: TGTGCCTGGTTACCCCTCCGACAGATCTCCTATGGCTACACCTTC.